One and the same sample provided the 25 T cell receptor beta chains below, sequenced in a study of blood T cell repertoires in COVID-19. Clones were sequenced by immunoSEQ multiplex PCR, and TCRdb holds only the in-frame ones, with some missing. Of roughly 97,000 clones listed, around four fifths are singletons. The specimen sequenced was peripheral blood. Source of these receptors: a man aged 55 to 70 with acute or convalescent COVID-19.

The V gene is TRBV21-1, the J gene TRBJ1-1; the D call of TRBD1 is as the table states it, not checked on the DNA. TRBV21-1 is listed as a pseudogene. The CDR3 is 17 residues long. In DNA form, the CDR3 reads TGTGCCAGCAGCAAAGCAAGGACAGGGCCCATGAACACTGAAGCTTTCTTT. It specifies CASSKARTGPMNTEAFF.

This chain joins TRBV14 and TRBJ1-1; 9 nucleotides line up with TRBD1. The germline V gene encodes CDR1 SGHDN and CDR2 FVKESK. The CDR3 runs 19 residues. With 4 bases clipped from V and 2 bases from J, the junction kept 17 bases outside the gene matches. The CDR3 is CASSRLSGFPGQGNTEAFF. The CDR3 DNA sequence: TGTGCCAGCAGCCGGCTTAGCGGCTTTCCGGGACAGGGCAACACTGAAGCTTTCTTT.

The table lists this clone with a few counts. This chain joins TRBV11-3 and TRBJ1-1, with a possible D match to TRBD1 (5 bases). Germline CDR1 reads SGHNT; CDR2 reads YENEEA. Trimming removed 5 bases from V and 13 bases from J, with 20 bases in between. The CDR3 extends over 13 amino acids. The chain's CDR3 is CASSTPGEGLIFF. The CDR3 DNA follows: TGTGCCAGCAGCACTCCGGGGGAGGGACTTATTTTCTTT.

The V and J genes are TRBV5-1 and TRBJ1-1; D is ambiguous. CDR3 length equals 14 residues. V was clipped by 0 bases and J by 6 bases, with 12 bases between them. The germline gives CDR1 SGHRS, CDR2 YFSETQ. The CDR3 DNA reads as TGCGCCAGCAGCTTGGTTCAGGATGGCGCTGAAGCTTTCTTT. This sequence encodes CASSLVQDGAEAFF. The full variable domain, rest sourced from reference TRBV5-1 and TRBJ1-1, is KAGVTQTPRYLIKTRGQQVTLSCSPISGHRSVSWYQQTPGQGLQFLFEYFSETQRNKGNFPGRFSGRQFSNSRSEMNVSTLELGDSALYLCASSLVQDGAEAFFGQGTRLTVV.

The V and J genes are TRBV24-1 and TRBJ2-1; 10 bases map to TRBD1. Germline assignment: CDR1 KGHDR and CDR2 SFDVKD. V lost 5 bases to trimming and J lost 4 bases; unmatched junction nucleotides: 7. This CDR3 is built from 16 residues. The CDR3 reads CATSAPGQGRYNEQFF. CDR3 bases: TGTGCCACCAGTGCACCGGGACAGGGGCGATACAATGAGCAGTTCTTC.

J is TRBJ2-2 and V is TRBV9; D is ambiguous. CDR1 and CDR2 (germline): SGDLS, YYNGEE. This CDR3 is built from 14 residues. V lost 0 bases, J lost 5 bases, and 8 bases lay in between. CDR3 DNA sequence: TGTGCCAGCAGCGTAGCAGTTCTTACCGGGGAGCTGTTTTTT. Protein: CASSVAVLTGELFF.

The chain joins TRBV18 to TRBJ2-3; 11 bases match TRBD2. Losses at the gene ends were 4 bases for V and 5 bases for J; bases not matched to a gene: 8. The germline CDR1 and CDR2 sequences are KGHSH and LQKENI. The CDR3 length is 16 residues. The CDR3 loop reads CASSLGTSGSIDTQYF. CDR3 in DNA: TGTGCCAGCTCACTTGGGACTAGCGGATCGATAGATACGCAGTATTTT.

The rearrangement links TRBV28 to TRBJ1-3, with D maybe TRBD1 (5 bases). V was shortened by 6 bases and J by 1 base, with 10 bases between the two germline ends. There are 14 residues in the CDR3. CDR1 is MDHEN, CDR2 SYDVKM, per germline. The CDR3 loop is CASSIDRSGNTIYF. DNA of the CDR3: TGTGCCAGCAGCATCGACAGATCTGGAAACACCATATATTTT. The full variable domain, its missing parts supplied by reference TRBV28 and TRBJ1-3, is DVKVTQSSRYLVKRTGEKVFLECVQDMDHENMFWYRQDPGLGLRLIYFSYDVKMKEKGDIPEGYSVSREKKERFSLILESASTNQTSMYLCASSIDRSGNTIYFGEGSWLTVV.

This chain connects TRBV7-2 to TRBJ2-7; no clear D gene. V lost 5 bases and J lost 4, with 15 bases in between. The germline V gene has CDR1 SGHTA and CDR2 FQGNSA. This CDR3 comprises 14 residues. The CDR3 here is CASSAQFNGYEQYF. For the CDR3, the DNA is TGTGCCAGCAGCGCGCAATTTAACGGGTACGAGCAGTACTTC.

This clone is a singleton in its sample. This chain links TRBV2 with TRBJ2-7; tentative D call: TRBD1 (5 bases). The CDR3 spans 13 residues. Germline V gene sequence: CDR1 SNHLY, CDR2 FYNNEI. V lost 2 bases and J 3 bases, leaving 8 bases between the germline ends. The CDR3 loop is CASSELQGYEQYF. DNA for the CDR3: TGTGCCAGCAGTGAACTGCAGGGCTACGAGCAGTACTTC.

This clone was seen a handful of times. This chain joins TRBV9 and TRBJ1-3, with a weak D call TRBD1 (5 bases). The CDR3 extends over 17 amino acids. The germline CDR1 and CDR2 sequences are SGDLS and YYNGEE. Trimming cost V 4 bases and J 1 base, with 18 bases left between them. CDR3 region: CASSPWTTRGSGNTIYF. The CDR3 DNA follows: TGTGCCAGCAGCCCATGGACAACTCGGGGGTCTGGAAACACCATATATTTT.

The chain carries TRBV7-8 and TRBJ1-1; maybe TRBD1 (5 bases). Per the germline V gene, CDR1 is SGHVS and CDR2 is FQNEAQ. The CDR3 is 15 residues long. The V end lost 5 bases, the J end lost 5 bases, and 18 bases lay between the germline ends. CDR3 in DNA: TGTGCCAGCAGCCCGAGTGGGGCCTCTAGAACTGAAGCTTTCTTT. This translates into CASSPSGASRTEAFF.

The gene calls are TRBV2 and TRBJ1-5; D gene uncertain. Germline V lookup: CDR1 SNHLY, CDR2 FYNNEI. The CDR3 has 16 residues. V shed 1 base and J shed 0 bases, with 10 bases lying between them. CDR3 protein: CASSEGGGNSNQPQHF. CDR3 in DNA: TGTGCCAGCAGTGAAGGGGGAGGGAATAGCAATCAGCCCCAGCATTTT.

CDR3 loop: CASSWGQGYDEQFF. The CDR3 DNA follows: TGTGCCAGCAGCTGGGGACAGGGTTACGATGAGCAGTTCTTC. The chain employs TRBV7-3 and TRBJ2-1; 9 bases map to TRBD1. Germline CDR1 SGHTA, CDR2 FQGTGA. V dropped 4 bases and J dropped 8; count of bases not matched to a gene: 6. CDR3 length: 14 residues.

V and J are TRBV28 and TRBJ1-1; D call uncertain. The germline CDR1 and CDR2 sequences are MDHEN and SYDVKM. The V end was cut by 6 bases, the J end by 7 bases, with 12 bases between. The CDR3 extends over 12 amino acids. As DNA, the CDR3 is TGTGCCAGCAGATTCCAGGAACTTGAAGCTTTCTTT. It yields the protein CASRFQELEAFF.

V and J are TRBV7-2 and TRBJ2-7; 10 bases map to TRBD2. Per the germline V gene, CDR1 is SGHTA and CDR2 is FQGNSA. The length of the CDR3 is 16 residues. With V trimmed by 5 bases and J by 2 bases, 9 bases remained unmatched. The CDR3 DNA reads TGTGCCAGCAGCCCCAGACTGAGCGGGGGGGCCTACGAGCAGTACTTC. Protein product: CASSPRLSGGAYEQYF.

The V gene is TRBV9, the J gene TRBJ2-1; the match to TRBD2 covers 14 bases. Germline CDR1 reads SGDLS; CDR2 reads YYNGEE. The CDR3 loop spans 14 amino acids. V shed 3 bases, J shed 7 bases, and the junction held 0 bases outside the gene matches. The CDR3 reads CASSGTSGRNEQFF. Written as DNA, the CDR3 is TGTGCCAGCAGCGGGACTAGCGGGAGGAATGAGCAGTTCTTC.

The chain links TRBV14 to TRBJ1-1, with D possibly being TRBD1 (6 bases). This CDR3 region has 17 residues. The germline V gene has CDR1 SGHDN and CDR2 FVKESK. V shed 1 base and J shed 0 bases, with 15 bases lying between them. The CDR3, as DNA: TGTGCCAGCAGCCAAGTAGGGCGGGGGCACATGAACACTGAAGCTTTCTTT. Amino acids: CASSQVGRGHMNTEAFF.

This clone appeared a few times. This chain connects TRBV7-2 to TRBJ1-2, with 8 bases matching TRBD1. J lost 6 bases, V lost 1 base, and 16 bases had no gene match. The germline CDR1 and CDR2 sequences are SGHTA and FQGNSA. The CDR3 is made up of 18 amino acids. The CDR3 region is CASSLGTGLDQVLNGYTF. For the CDR3, the DNA is TGTGCCAGCAGCTTAGGGACAGGGCTGGACCAAGTCCTTAATGGCTACACCTTC.

This clone was seen a few times. The V and J genes are TRBV5-1 and TRBJ2-7; 7 bases are shared with TRBD1. This CDR3 has 14 amino acids. V lost 3 bases to trimming and J lost 0 bases; unmatched junction nucleotides: 3. Germline V gene sequence: CDR1 SGHRS, CDR2 YFSETQ. The CDR3 DNA follows: TGCGCCAGCAGCTCGGACAGGAACTCCTACGAGCAGTACTTC. Residues: CASSSDRNSYEQYF.

In this sample, this clone turned up a few times. The chain recombines TRBV15 with TRBJ2-6, with D possibly matching TRBD2 (6 bases). CDR3 length equals 15 residues. V lost 1 base and J lost 2, with 6 bases in between. The germline CDR1 and CDR2 sequences are LNHNV and YYDKDF (reference sequence). The DNA of the CDR3 is TGTGCCACCAGCAGAGGGGGGGCTGGGGCCAACGTCCTGACTTTC. This encodes CATSRGGAGANVLTF.

This chain connects TRBV13 to TRBJ2-3; 14 nucleotides agree with TRBD2. The V and J ends lost 5 bases and 5 bases, in that order; junction bases with no gene match: 6. Germline V gene sequence: CDR1 PRHDT, CDR2 FYEKMQ (reference sequence). This CDR3 region has 16 residues. CDR3 in amino acids: CASSPRLAGGLDTQYF. The CDR3 DNA reads as TGTGCCAGCAGCCCGCGACTAGCGGGGGGGTTAGATACGCAGTATTTT.

J is TRBJ1-1 and V is TRBV28; possible D gene TRBD1, 6 bases. V was clipped by 6 bases and J by 3 bases, with 14 bases between them. Germline CDR1 is MDHEN and CDR2 is SYDVKM. This CDR3 is 14 amino acids long. The CDR3 nucleotides are TGTGCCAGCAGAGACCCCACAGGGTACACTGAAGCTTTCTTT. It codes for CASRDPTGYTEAFF.

The V and J genes are TRBV7-6 and TRBJ1-3; 7 nucleotides line up with TRBD1. Trimming removed 3 bases from V and 4 bases from J; junction bases left unmatched: 9. The V gene's germline CDR1 is SGHVS and CDR2 FNYEAQ. The CDR3 consists of 16 residues. CDR3 in amino acids: CASSLMRQGSGNTIYF. CDR3 coding DNA: TGTGCCAGCAGCTTGATGAGACAGGGATCCGGAAACACCATATATTTT.

The chain carries TRBV4-1 and TRBJ2-5, with D possibly TRBD2 on 5 matching bases. This CDR3 has 16 amino acids. In germline, CDR1 is MGHRA, CDR2 YSYEKL. With 3 bases removed from V and 0 bases from J, the gap between germline ends came to 14 bases. The chain's CDR3 is CASSHWPDSYQETQYF. In DNA, the CDR3 is TGCGCCAGCAGCCATTGGCCGGACTCGTACCAAGAGACCCAGTACTTC.